This TCR beta chain was observed in a study of cytomegalovirus exposure and HLA in healthy donors. Findings of the study overall: A later analysis revealed that TCR association rates differed between HLA loci, peaking at DRB1 and bottoming out at HLA-C.

The PCR used 60 Vbeta and 13 Jbeta primers. Sequenced by immunoSEQ multiplex PCR; TCRdb stores in-frame clones only, minus some. The table lists more than 150,000 clones, over 70% of them singletons. Comments on this clone: Antigen unknown.

The CDR3 runs to 17 residues. Trimming cost V 0 bases and J 8 bases; bases outside gene matches: 7. Per the germline V gene, CDR1 is LNHNV and CDR2 is YYDKDF (reference sequence). What was sequenced was PBMCs. The rearrangement uses TRBV15 and TRBJ2-1; the match to TRBD2 covers 13 bases. The receptor was derived from a man aged 18 to 35 in good health and CMV-seronegative. The CDR3 spells CATSRDPTSGRRDEQFF. The CDR3 DNA follows: TGTGCCACCAGCAGAGATCCGACTAGCGGGAGGCGGGATGAGCAGTTCTTC.